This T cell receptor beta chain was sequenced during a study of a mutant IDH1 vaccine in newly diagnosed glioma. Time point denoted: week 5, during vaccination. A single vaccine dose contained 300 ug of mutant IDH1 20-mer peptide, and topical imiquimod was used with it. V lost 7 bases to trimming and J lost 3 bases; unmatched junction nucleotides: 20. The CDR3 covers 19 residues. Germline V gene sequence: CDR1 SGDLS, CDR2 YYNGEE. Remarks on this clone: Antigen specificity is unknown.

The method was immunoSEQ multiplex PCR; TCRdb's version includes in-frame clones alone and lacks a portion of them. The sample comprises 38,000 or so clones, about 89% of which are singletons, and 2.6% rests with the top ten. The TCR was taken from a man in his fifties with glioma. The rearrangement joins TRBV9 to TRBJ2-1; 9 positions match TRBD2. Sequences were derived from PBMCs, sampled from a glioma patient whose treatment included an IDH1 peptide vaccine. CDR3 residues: CASRRPFTTEREDYNEQFF. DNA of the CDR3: TGTGCCAGCCGACGACCCTTTACTACGGAGCGGGAGGACTACAATGAGCAGTTCTTC.